The count of the clone carrying this T cell receptor beta chain is one. Its antigen is currently unknown. The entry originates in a study of T-cell reconstitution after alpha-beta-depleted transplantation in children. The study's findings and limits: Several hundred graft clones that had expanded were reportedly the source of alpha-beta T cells about two months after transplant.

As it was prepared, the TCRbeta library received unique molecular identifiers. From the PCR reads, TCRdb called clonotypes with MiXCR, one entry per CDR3 protein. Among about 980,000 distinct CDR3 sequences, 25% to 30% were seen once, and the ten largest hold about 28%. Sequenced material: PBMCs, mostly from graft donor cells, taken 360 days after TCRalphabeta/CD19-depleted stem cell transplant. The receptor was derived from a boy under three years old who had a stem cell transplant for SCID, so the T cells may come from the graft donor.

The CDR3 DNA sequence: TGTGCCAGCAGCACGGACAGGGGGCGACCCTACGAGCAGTACTTC. Protein: CASSTDRGRPYEQYF. The J gene is TRBJ2-7, the V gene TRBV12-3 or TRBV12-4; 11 nucleotides line up with TRBD1. J gave up 2 bases and V 6 bases, and 6 bases lay outside the gene matches. The CDR3 loop spans 15 amino acids.